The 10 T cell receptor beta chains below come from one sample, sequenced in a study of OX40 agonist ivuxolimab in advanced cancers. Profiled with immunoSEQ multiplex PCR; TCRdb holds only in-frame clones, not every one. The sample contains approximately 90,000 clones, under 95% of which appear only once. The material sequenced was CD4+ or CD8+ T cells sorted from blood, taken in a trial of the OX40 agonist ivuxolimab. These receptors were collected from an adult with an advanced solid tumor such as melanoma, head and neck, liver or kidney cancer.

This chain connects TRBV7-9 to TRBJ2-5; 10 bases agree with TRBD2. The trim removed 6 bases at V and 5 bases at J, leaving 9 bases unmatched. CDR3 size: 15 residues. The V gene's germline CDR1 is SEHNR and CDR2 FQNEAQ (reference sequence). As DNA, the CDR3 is TGTGCCAGCAGTGGTCCTAGCGGGAGACGGGAGACCCAGTACTTC. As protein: CASSGPSGRRETQYF. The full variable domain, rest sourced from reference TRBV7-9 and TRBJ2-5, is DTGVSQNPRHKITKRGQNVTFRCDPISEHNRLYWYRQTLGQGPEFLTYFQNEAQLEKSRLLSDRFSAERPKGSFSTLEIQRTEQGDSAMYLCASSGPSGRRETQYFGPGTRLLVL.

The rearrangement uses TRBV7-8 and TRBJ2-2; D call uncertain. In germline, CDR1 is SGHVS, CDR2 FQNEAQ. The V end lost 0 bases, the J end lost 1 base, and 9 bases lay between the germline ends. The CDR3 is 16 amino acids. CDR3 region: CASSLARDLNTGELFF. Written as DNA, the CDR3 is TGTGCCAGCAGCTTAGCGCGCGATTTGAACACCGGGGAGCTGTTTTTT.

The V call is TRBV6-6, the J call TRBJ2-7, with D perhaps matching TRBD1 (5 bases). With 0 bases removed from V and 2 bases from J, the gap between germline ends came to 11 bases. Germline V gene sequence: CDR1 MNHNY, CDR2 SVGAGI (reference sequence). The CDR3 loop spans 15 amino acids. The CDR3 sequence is CASSYSRTRPYEQYF. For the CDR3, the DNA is TGTGCCAGCAGTTACTCGAGGACAAGACCCTACGAGCAGTACTTC.

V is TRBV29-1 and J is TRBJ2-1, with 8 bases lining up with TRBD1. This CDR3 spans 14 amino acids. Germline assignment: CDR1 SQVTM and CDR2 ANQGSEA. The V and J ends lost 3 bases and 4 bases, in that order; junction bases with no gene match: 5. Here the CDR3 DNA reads TGCAGCGTTGAGGCAGGGGGCGCGTACAATGAGCAGTTCTTC. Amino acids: CSVEAGGAYNEQFF.

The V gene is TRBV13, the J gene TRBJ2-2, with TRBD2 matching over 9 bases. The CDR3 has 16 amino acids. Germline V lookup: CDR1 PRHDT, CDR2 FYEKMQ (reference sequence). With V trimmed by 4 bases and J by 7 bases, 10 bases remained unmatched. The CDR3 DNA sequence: TGTGCCAGCAGCTACACCTTAGCGGGAGAAGTCGGGGAGCTGTTTTTT. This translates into CASSYTLAGEVGELFF.

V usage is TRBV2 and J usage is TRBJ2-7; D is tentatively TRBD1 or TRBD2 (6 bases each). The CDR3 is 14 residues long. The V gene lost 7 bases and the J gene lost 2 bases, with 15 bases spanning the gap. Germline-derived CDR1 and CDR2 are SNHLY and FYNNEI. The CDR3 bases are TGTGCCAGCACTCAGGGGACTGTACCCTACGAGCAGTACTTC. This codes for CASTQGTVPYEQYF. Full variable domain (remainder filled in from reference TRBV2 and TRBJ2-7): EPEVTQTPSHQVTQMGQEVILRCVPISNHLYFYWYRQILGQKVEFLVSFYNNEISEKSEIFDDQFSVERPDGSNFTLKIRSTKLEDSAMYFCASTQGTVPYEQYFGPGTRLTVT.

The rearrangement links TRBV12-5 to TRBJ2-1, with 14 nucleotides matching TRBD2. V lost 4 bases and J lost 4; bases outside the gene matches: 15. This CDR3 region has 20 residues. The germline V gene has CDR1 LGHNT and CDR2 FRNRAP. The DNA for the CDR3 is TGTGCTAGTGGTTCTCCCAGACTAGCGGGAGGGAAGACCGGGTACAATGAGCAGTTCTTC. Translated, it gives CASGSPRLAGGKTGYNEQFF.

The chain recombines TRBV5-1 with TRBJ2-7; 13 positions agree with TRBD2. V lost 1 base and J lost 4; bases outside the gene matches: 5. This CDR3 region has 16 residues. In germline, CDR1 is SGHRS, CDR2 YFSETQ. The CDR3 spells CASSLPRLAGGYEQYF. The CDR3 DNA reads TGCGCCAGCAGCTTGCCTAGACTAGCGGGAGGATACGAGCAGTACTTC.

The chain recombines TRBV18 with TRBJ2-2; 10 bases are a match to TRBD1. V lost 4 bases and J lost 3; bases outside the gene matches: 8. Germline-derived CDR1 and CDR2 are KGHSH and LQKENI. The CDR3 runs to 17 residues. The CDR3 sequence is CASSQRPDRGHTGELFF. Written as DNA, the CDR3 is TGTGCCAGCTCACAACGACCCGACAGGGGGCACACCGGGGAGCTGTTTTTT. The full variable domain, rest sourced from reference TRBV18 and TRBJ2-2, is NAGVMQNPRHLVRRRGQEARLRCSPMKGHSHVYWYRQLPEEGLKFMVYLQKENIIDESGMPKERFSAEFPKEGPSILRIQQVVRGDSAAYFCASSQRPDRGHTGELFFGEGSRLTVL.

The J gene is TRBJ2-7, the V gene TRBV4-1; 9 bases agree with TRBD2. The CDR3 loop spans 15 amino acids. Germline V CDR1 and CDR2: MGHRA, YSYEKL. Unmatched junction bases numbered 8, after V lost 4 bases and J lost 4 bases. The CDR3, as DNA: TGCGCCAGCAGCCTATCTCCGGCGGGGGGGTACGAGCAGTACTTC. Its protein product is CASSLSPAGGYEQYF.